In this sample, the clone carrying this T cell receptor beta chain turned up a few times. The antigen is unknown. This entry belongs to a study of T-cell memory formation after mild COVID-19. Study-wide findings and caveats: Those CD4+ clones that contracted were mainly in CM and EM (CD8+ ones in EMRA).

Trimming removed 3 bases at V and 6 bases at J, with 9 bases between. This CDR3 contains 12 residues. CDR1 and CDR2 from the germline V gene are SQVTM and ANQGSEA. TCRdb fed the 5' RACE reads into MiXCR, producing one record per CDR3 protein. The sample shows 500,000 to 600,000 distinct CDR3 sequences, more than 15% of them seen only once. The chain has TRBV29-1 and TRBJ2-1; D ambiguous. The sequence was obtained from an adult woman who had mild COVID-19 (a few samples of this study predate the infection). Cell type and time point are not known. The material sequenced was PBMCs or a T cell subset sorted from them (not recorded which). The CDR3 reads CSVDQDGNEQFF. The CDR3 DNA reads TGCAGCGTTGACCAAGACGGCAATGAGCAGTTCTTC.